These T cell receptor beta chains were read from a single sample in a study of T cells in Graves' hyperthyroidism and ophthalmopathy. Via MiXCR, TCRdb re-called the multiplex PCR reads, giving one row per CDR3 protein. The repertoire holds hundreds of thousands of distinct CDR3 sequences, 11% to 15% seen once, with around 13% in the top ten. Sequencing was performed on blood. The receptor set was obtained from a woman aged 40 to 50 with Graves' hyperthyroidism. The CDR3 runs from the conserved cysteine through the conserved F or W. A D gene is named only where the DNA matches it firmly. The size entry is marked missing in some rows and otherwise reads once, few, many or a size class.

13	many	.	TRBV28	TRBJ2-7	TGTGCCAGCAGAGCCCCGGGTGCCTACGAGCAGTACTTC	CASRAPGAYEQYF
12	.	.	TRBV3-1	TRBJ2-5	TGTGCCAGCAGCCAAGTTGATGGGACCCAGTACTTC	CASSQVDGTQYF
15	.	.	TRBV5-8	TRBJ2-3	TGTGCCAGCAGCTTGGCGGGAGAATGGGCAGATACGCAGTATTTT	CASSLAGEWADTQYF
16	many	.	TRBV7-2	TRBJ1-2	TGTGCCAGCAGCTTAGGGGCCCAGGGTCTGGGCTATGGCTACACCTTC	CASSLGAQGLGYGYTF
14	many	TRBD2	TRBV28	TRBJ2-7	TGTGCCAGCAGGCCGGGACTAGTTGTTTACGAGCAGTACTTC	CASRPGLVVYEQYF
19	many	TRBD2	TRBV7-9	TRBJ2-5	TGTGCCAGCAGCTTAGTGGGTGGACGACTAGCAGGACGGTTAGAGACCCAGTACTTC	CASSLVGGRLAGRLETQYF
15	.	.	TRBV5-1	TRBJ2-2	TGCGCCAGCAGGACGGGATCGATGAACACCGGGGAGCTGTTTTTT	CASRTGSMNTGELFF
18	many	.	TRBV27	TRBJ1-1	TGTGCCAGCAGTTTATTGTCAGGGTCTCAGGCGCGGTACACTGAAGCTTTCTTT	CASSLLSGSQARYTEAFF
17	many	.	TRBV18	TRBJ2-3	TGTGCCAGCTCACCACCGGCAACAGGAGGGAGCACAGATACGCAGTATTTT	CASSPPATGGSTDTQYF
17	.	TRBD1	TRBV7-9	TRBJ1-5	TGTGCCAGCAGCACATGGACAGGGGGGAATAGCAATCAGCCCCAGCATTTT	CASSTWTGGNSNQPQHF
15	many	.	TRBV28	TRBJ2-7	TGTGCCAGCAGACCTCCCTGGGCAGGGTCCTACGAGCAGTACTTC	CASRPPWAGSYEQYF
16	few	TRBD1	TRBV12-3/TRBV12-4	TRBJ1-6	TGTGCCAGCAGTTTGAGGCCGGGACAGGGGAATTCACCCCTCCACTTT	CASSLRPGQGNSPLHF
13	many	.	TRBV2	TRBJ2-7	TGTGCCAGCAGCCAAAAGGGGCTTTCCGAGCAGTACTTC	CASSQKGLSEQYF
15	.	.	TRBV2	TRBJ1-1	TGTGCCAGCAGTGCAGACAGGATCATGAACACTGAAGCTTTCTTT	CASSADRIMNTEAFF
13	.	.	TRBV19	TRBJ1-2	TGTGCCAGTACGGCAGGGAGGGGCTATGGCTACACCTTC	CASTAGRGYGYTF
13	few	TRBD2	TRBV19	TRBJ2-5	TGTGCCAGTAGTGCTAGCGGGAAAGAGACCCAGTACTTC	CASSASGKETQYF
19	.	.	TRBV3-1	TRBJ2-7	TGTGCCAGCAGCCAAGAACACCCTTCCTGGGAGGGGGGGATCTACGAGCAGTACTTC	CASSQEHPSWEGGIYEQYF
16	many	.	TRBV20-1	TRBJ2-7	TGCAGTGCTGAACCCATTGTGCCAGGGCCTACCTACGAGCAGTACTTC	CSAEPIVPGPTYEQYF
16	.	TRBD1	TRBV12-5	TRBJ2-1	TGTGCTAGTGGTTCAAGGGGACAGAGCTCCTACAATGAGCAGTTCTTC	CASGSRGQSSYNEQFF
21	many	TRBD2	TRBV12-3/TRBV12-4	TRBJ2-1	TGTGCCAGCAGTTCAAGTCCCCCACGACTAGCGGGAGGGCCCTCTTCCAATGAGCAGTTCTTC	CASSSSPPRLAGGPSSNEQFF
16	.	TRBD2	TRBV5-6	TRBJ2-1	TGTGCCAGCAGCCCGTTCCCGGGACTAGCGGGGAACGAGCAGTTCTTC	CASSPFPGLAGNEQFF
14	few	.	TRBV2	TRBJ1-6	TGTGCCAGCAGGTCTGGGGGAGGTAATTCACCCCTCCACTTT	CASRSGGGNSPLHF
14	many	TRBD2	TRBV12-3/TRBV12-4	TRBJ2-7	TGTGCCAGCAGATCCTCTCGCGGGAGTTATTGGCAGTACTTC	CASRSSRGSYWQYF
15	.	TRBD2	TRBV5-1	TRBJ2-1	TGCGCCAGCAGCTTGGTGAGTAGCGGGAGGATTGTGCAGTTCTTC	CASSLVSSGRIVQFF
14	many	.	TRBV5-1	TRBJ1-1	TGCGCCAGCAGCCAACAAGGGATTAATACTGAAGCTTTCTTT	CASSQQGINTEAFF
15	.	TRBD1	TRBV19	TRBJ2-1	TGTGCCAGTAGCCCGTCCGGGACAGGGTTTTATGAGCAGTTCTTC	CASSPSGTGFYEQFF